Listed below are T cell receptor beta chains from one sample, sequenced in a study of T cell responses to AZD1222 COVID-19 vaccine. Clones were sequenced by immunoSEQ multiplex PCR, and TCRdb holds only the in-frame ones, with some missing. In the table there are 150,000 to 180,000 clones, 70% to 90% of which are singletons. Material: peripheral blood, obtained on day 0 of MenACWY control vaccination. All receptors come from an adult in good health. Both conserved end residues are part of each CDR3. D genes are given only for firm matches. For some rows the clone size is stated as once, few or many, or as a class when expanded; others skip it.

V	size	D	J	DNA	CDR3
TRBV7-2	-	-	TRBJ1-4	TGTGCCAGCAGCTCCACCCGGCGGAGTGCAACTAATGAAAAACTGTTTTTT	CASSSTRRSATNEKLFF
TRBV5-4	-	-	TRBJ1-2	TGTGCCAGCAGCTTGGAACCCGGCAGGGTCTATGGCTACACCTTC	CASSLEPGRVYGYTF
TRBV10-3	-	-	TRBJ1-2	TGTGCCATCAAGGTCCCTAACTATGGCTACACCTTC	CAIKVPNYGYTF
TRBV10-2	-	-	TRBJ2-1	TGCGCCAGCAATCTCTTATTGGGTCGCGAGCAGTTCTTC	CASNLLLGREQFF
TRBV19	once	-	TRBJ2-2	TGTGCCAGTAGTACTAACCTCGAAGCCGGGGAGCTGTTTTTT	CASSTNLEAGELFF
TRBV6-1	-	-	TRBJ1-2	TGTGCCAGCAGTGAAGCGGGCAGCCTAGGTGGCTACACCTTC	CASSEAGSLGGYTF
TRBV3-1/TRBV3-2	once	-	TRBJ1-1	TGTGCCAGCTCTAAAAGGGATGGCAGGACTGAAGCTTTCTTT	CASSKRDGRTEAFF
TRBV3-1/TRBV3-2	-	TRBD2	TRBJ2-1	TGTGCCAGCAGCCTTAGCGGGGGGCCCAAAGAGCAGTTCTTC	CASSLSGGPKEQFF
TRBV30	once	TRBD1	TRBJ1-6	TGTGCCTGGACGATTTGGGACAGCGGATCACCCCTCCACTTT	CAWTIWDSGSPLHF
TRBV18	-	-	TRBJ1-4	TGTGCCAGCTCACCACAGGGAGTGACTAATGAAAAACTGTTTTTT	CASSPQGVTNEKLFF
TRBV29-1	-	-	TRBJ2-3	TGCAGCCTTAATCGGGGAGATACGCAGTATTTT	CSLNRGDTQYF
TRBV4-1	-	-	TRBJ1-2	TGCGCCAGCAGCCCACGGGACTCCCAAAATGTAGGCTACACCTTC	CASSPRDSQNVGYTF
TRBV27	-	-	TRBJ1-1	TGTGCCAGCAGTTTCGGGGGGCGAATGAACACTGAAGCTTTCTTT	CASSFGGRMNTEAFF
TRBV5-1	-	-	TRBJ1-1	TGCGCCAGCACCGAACAGTCGAACACTGAAGCTTTCTTT	CASTEQSNTEAFF
TRBV27	once	-	TRBJ1-6	TGTGCCAGCAGGGACTATAATTCACCCCTCCACTTT	CASRDYNSPLHF